This TCR beta chain was identified during a study of blood T cell repertoires in COVID-19. At the level of the study: Spain, Italy and the United States supplied samples that represented acute and convalescent COVID-19.

Trimming at V came to 3 bases and at J to 5 bases, leaving 11 bases not matched to a gene. From germline, CDR1 is SGHAT and CDR2 FQNNGV. The CDR3 runs 16 residues. Sequenced by immunoSEQ multiplex PCR; TCRdb stores in-frame clones only, minus some. The table has a few hundred thousand clones, 87% seen once. This receptor was obtained from a woman between 18 and 29 years old who had recovered from COVID-19. Sequencing was carried out using PBMCs or T cells enriched from blood (not recorded which). This sequence joins TRBV11-2 and TRBJ1-1; 8 bases fit TRBD1. CDR3 bases: TGTGCCAGCAGCTTTATGACAGGGGCCGCCGCGACTGAAGCTTTCTTT. Translated, it gives CASSFMTGAAATEAFF.